This T cell receptor beta chain emerged from a study of T cell responses to AZD1222 COVID-19 vaccine. General study findings and limits: Donors, mostly white British, included more females; clonal diversity was possibly underestimated. After the peak T cell response, and only then, were repertoires sampled. CD4 TCRs associated with vaccination spanned spike, dominating at 160-218 and 743-854.

Germline CDR1 and CDR2: KGHSH and LQKENI. The ends lost 6 bases at V and 5 bases at J; junction bases unmatched: 7. The CDR3 has 14 amino acids. Comments on this clone: Its antigen is as yet unknown.

Some clones are missing from TCRdb's copy, which holds only in-frame ones; the method was immunoSEQ multiplex PCR. The sample yields about 140,000 clones, about 87% seen once. The chain couples TRBV18 to TRBJ1-1, with 9 bases lining up with TRBD1. This clonotype was obtained from an adult in good health. This sample comprised peripheral blood, obtained on day 0 of AZD1222 vaccination. This CDR3 reads CASSIQGAGTEAFF. Written as DNA, the CDR3 is TGTGCCAGCTCCATACAGGGGGCGGGGACTGAAGCTTTCTTT.